These T cell receptor beta chains were read from a single sample in a study of blood T cell repertoires in COVID-19. Libraries were prepared by immunoSEQ multiplex PCR; TCRdb keeps only in-frame clonotypes and omits some of them. Of 50,000 to 75,000 clones in the sample, 81% are singletons; the top ten hold under 30%. The sequenced sample was peripheral blood. The receptors shown here come from a woman aged 80 or over with active or convalescent COVID-19. CDR3s include the opening cysteine and the closing phenylalanine or tryptophan. The D gene is left open where the match is weak. Only part of the rows carry a size: once, few, many, or a class if the clone is expanded.

d_gene: .; j_gene: TRBJ1-3; abundance: .; v_gene: TRBV11-2; CDR3nt: TGTGCCAGCAGCTTAGATCCGGTCTCTGGAAACACCATATATTTT; CDR3aa: CASSLDPVSGNTIYF
d_gene: TRBD2; j_gene: TRBJ2-7; abundance: many; v_gene: TRBV7-9; CDR3nt: TGTGCCAGCAGCCCTAGCGGGGGGGCCTACGAGCAGTACTTC; CDR3aa: CASSPSGGAYEQYF
d_gene: .; j_gene: TRBJ2-5; abundance: .; v_gene: TRBV7-6; CDR3nt: TGTGCCAGCAGCTTAGTTGCTCAAAAGGGTGCGGGTCAAGAGACCCAGTACTTC; CDR3aa: CASSLVAQKGAGQETQYF
d_gene: TRBD2; j_gene: TRBJ2-1; abundance: .; v_gene: TRBV18; CDR3nt: TGTGCCAGCTCACCCACTAGCGGGGGCAACAATGAGCAGTTCTTC; CDR3aa: CASSPTSGGNNEQFF
d_gene: .; j_gene: TRBJ2-3; abundance: .; v_gene: TRBV5-1; CDR3nt: TGCGCCAGCAGCTTGGCCCAAACCGGGGGTACGCAGTATTTT; CDR3aa: CASSLAQTGGTQYF
d_gene: TRBD2; j_gene: TRBJ2-7; abundance: .; v_gene: TRBV28; CDR3nt: TGTGCCAGCGGACTAGCGGCTTCCTACGAGCAGTACTTC; CDR3aa: CASGLAASYEQYF
d_gene: .; j_gene: TRBJ1-1; abundance: few; v_gene: TRBV24-1; CDR3nt: TGTGCCACCAGTGAACCTCAGGGGATGGGAACTGAAGCTTTCTTT; CDR3aa: CATSEPQGMGTEAFF
d_gene: .; j_gene: TRBJ2-7; abundance: .; v_gene: TRBV19; CDR3nt: TGTGCCAGCCCCGGGTCGAGCTCCTACGAGCAGTACTTC; CDR3aa: CASPGSSSYEQYF
d_gene: .; j_gene: TRBJ2-7; abundance: .; v_gene: TRBV7-9; CDR3nt: TGTGCCAGCAGCTATAGTCAGGGGAGAAGGAACGAGCAGTACTTC; CDR3aa: CASSYSQGRRNEQYF
d_gene: TRBD1; j_gene: TRBJ2-1; abundance: .; v_gene: TRBV11-1; CDR3nt: TGTGCCAGCAGCGATCCCGGGACAGACAATGAGCAGTTCTTC; CDR3aa: CASSDPGTDNEQFF
d_gene: .; j_gene: TRBJ1-2; abundance: .; v_gene: TRBV28; CDR3nt: TGTGCCAGCAGACCTGAGAGCCTAAACTATGGCTACACCTTC; CDR3aa: CASRPESLNYGYTF
d_gene: .; j_gene: TRBJ1-2; abundance: .; v_gene: TRBV6-2/TRBV6-3; CDR3nt: TGTGCCAGCAGGCCTGGGGGGGCGCGTGGCTACACCTTC; CDR3aa: CASRPGGARGYTF
d_gene: .; j_gene: TRBJ1-1; abundance: .; v_gene: TRBV5-1; CDR3nt: TGCGCCAGCAGCTTGGTACAGGCCCAGAACACTGAAGCTTTCTTT; CDR3aa: CASSLVQAQNTEAFF
d_gene: TRBD1; j_gene: TRBJ2-3; abundance: .; v_gene: TRBV11-1; CDR3nt: TGTGCCAGCAGCTTCGGGCAGGGGGACGCAGATACGCAGTATTTT; CDR3aa: CASSFGQGDADTQYF
d_gene: .; j_gene: TRBJ2-7; abundance: .; v_gene: TRBV9; CDR3nt: TGTGCCAGCAGCGCGACATATAGCTCCTACGAGCAGTACTTC; CDR3aa: CASSATYSSYEQYF
d_gene: TRBD1; j_gene: TRBJ2-3; abundance: .; v_gene: TRBV24-1; CDR3nt: TGTGCCACCAGTGATTTAGCCGGGACAGGGTACCAAGCGCAGTATTTT; CDR3aa: CATSDLAGTGYQAQYF
d_gene: TRBD1; j_gene: TRBJ2-7; abundance: .; v_gene: TRBV5-1; CDR3nt: TGCGCCAGCAGGAGGGACAGGGGCCCCTCCTACGAGCAGTACTTC; CDR3aa: CASRRDRGPSYEQYF
d_gene: TRBD1; j_gene: TRBJ2-2; abundance: .; v_gene: TRBV6-6; CDR3nt: TGTGCCAGCAGCCGGGACAGGGGGACGATAGGGGAGCTGTTTTTT; CDR3aa: CASSRDRGTIGELFF
d_gene: TRBD1; j_gene: TRBJ2-7; abundance: .; v_gene: TRBV24-1; CDR3nt: TGTGCCACCAGTGATGCAGGGGGCTCGGAGGAGCAGTACTTC; CDR3aa: CATSDAGGSEEQYF
d_gene: TRBD1; j_gene: TRBJ2-1; abundance: few; v_gene: TRBV5-1; CDR3nt: TGCGCCAGCAATGCCGGGACAGGGTCACCCAATGAGCAGTTCTTC; CDR3aa: CASNAGTGSPNEQFF
d_gene: TRBD1; j_gene: TRBJ1-6; abundance: once; v_gene: TRBV5-4; CDR3nt: TGTGCCAGCGGATCGACAGGGGGCGCGTATTCACCCCTCCACTTT; CDR3aa: CASGSTGGAYSPLHF
d_gene: TRBD2; j_gene: TRBJ2-1; abundance: .; v_gene: TRBV11-2; CDR3nt: TGTGCCAGCAGACTCTTTCTAGCGGGGCGTTCCTACAATGAGCAGTTCTTC; CDR3aa: CASRLFLAGRSYNEQFF
d_gene: TRBD1; j_gene: TRBJ1-5; abundance: few; v_gene: TRBV19; CDR3nt: TGTGCCAGTACGAGACAGGGAAGCCAGCCCCAGCATTTT; CDR3aa: CASTRQGSQPQHF
d_gene: TRBD2; j_gene: TRBJ2-5; abundance: .; v_gene: TRBV29-1; CDR3nt: TGCAGCGTTTACACAGGACTAGCGGTTGGCCAAGAGACCCAGTACTTC; CDR3aa: CSVYTGLAVGQETQYF
d_gene: .; j_gene: TRBJ2-2; abundance: .; v_gene: TRBV10-1; CDR3nt: TGCGCCAGCAGTAAGGGACAAAAAACCGGGGAGCTGTTTTTT; CDR3aa: CASSKGQKTGELFF
d_gene: .; j_gene: TRBJ2-5; abundance: .; v_gene: TRBV5-1; CDR3nt: TGCGCCAGCAGCTTGGGCAGCCCAGGGGAGACCCAGTACTTC; CDR3aa: CASSLGSPGETQYF
d_gene: .; j_gene: TRBJ1-3; abundance: .; v_gene: TRBV12-3/TRBV12-4; CDR3nt: TGTGCCAGCAGACGACTATCTGGAAACACCATATATTTT; CDR3aa: CASRRLSGNTIYF
d_gene: TRBD1; j_gene: TRBJ1-4; abundance: .; v_gene: TRBV3-1/TRBV3-2; CDR3nt: TGTGCCAGCAGCCCGGGACAGGGCTATGAAAAACTGTTTTTT; CDR3aa: CASSPGQGYEKLFF